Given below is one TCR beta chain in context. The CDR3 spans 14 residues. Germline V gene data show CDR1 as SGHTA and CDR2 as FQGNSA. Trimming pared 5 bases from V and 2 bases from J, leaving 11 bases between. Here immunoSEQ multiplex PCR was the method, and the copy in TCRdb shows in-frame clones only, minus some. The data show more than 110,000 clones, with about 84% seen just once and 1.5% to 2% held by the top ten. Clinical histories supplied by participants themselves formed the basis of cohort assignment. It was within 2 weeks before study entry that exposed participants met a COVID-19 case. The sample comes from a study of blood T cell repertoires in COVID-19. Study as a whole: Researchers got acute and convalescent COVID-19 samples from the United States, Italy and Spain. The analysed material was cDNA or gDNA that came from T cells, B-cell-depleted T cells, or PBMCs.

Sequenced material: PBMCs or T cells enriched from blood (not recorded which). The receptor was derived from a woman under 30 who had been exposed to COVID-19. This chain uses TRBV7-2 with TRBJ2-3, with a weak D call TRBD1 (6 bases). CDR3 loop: CASSDTGSTDTQYF. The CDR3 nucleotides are TGTGCCAGCAGCGATACAGGGTCCACAGATACGCAGTATTTT.